This TCR beta chain comes out of a study of cytomegalovirus exposure and HLA in healthy donors. This clone was detected a few times. Antigen unknown. The sample contains more than one DNA sequence encoding this CDR3. Whole-study results and caveats: Within an earlier analysis, most TCR beta V segments proved productive either about 87% or about 30% of the time. A missense DCLRE1C variant was associated with V- and J-gene trimming of TCR beta chains in a later analysis, and an independent cohort replicated the association. Per a later analysis, HLA-associated TCR beta chains showed more clonal expansion than other, equally common TCR beta chains.

PCR used 60 Vbeta primers and 13 Jbeta primers. The assay was immunoSEQ multiplex PCR, and TCRdb's table has in-frame clones only and misses some. The table lists 200,000 to 250,000 clones, about 81% of them singletons, with roughly 2.5% in the top ten. The CDR3 contains 14 residues. The junction had 3 bases not matched to a gene; V was cut back by 3 bases and J by 4 bases. Germline CDR1 and CDR2: KGHSH and LQKENI. This rearrangement joins TRBV18 to TRBJ2-7; TRBD1 matches at 10 bases. The material sequenced was PBMCs. This TCR was sampled from a woman in her forties in good health and CMV-seronegative. CDR3 coding DNA: TGTGCCAGCTCACCGACAGGGGGCCTATACGAGCAGTACTTC. Protein sequence: CASSPTGGLYEQYF.